Only a few counts were recorded for the clone carrying this T cell receptor beta chain. Its antigen remains unidentified. Each CDR3 protein is one row after TCRdb ran MiXCR on the reads. The sample yields roughly 230,000 distinct CDR3 sequences, 9% to 15% seen once. This record comes from a study of T cell repertoires in cytomegalovirus infection. Looking at the study overall: Public TCR beta signatures were indicative of both CMV infection and a matching HLA type.

Regarding the study as a whole: The response measured ex vivo was dominated by TCR beta clonotypes (HLA-C-restricted and CMV-specific). Based on cumulative public TCR beta family frequency, carriers of CMV plus the relevant HLA were identified.

The ends were cut back, 0 bases at V and 9 bases at J, with 15 bases in the middle. The V gene's germline CDR1 is LGHNA and CDR2 YSLEER. The CDR3 runs 16 residues. Sequencing was done on a sample of PBMCs. The chain joins TRBV4-3 to TRBJ1-6; D may be TRBD1 (6 bases). This receptor was taken from a human donor in good health (CMV status not recorded). Some clones in this sample may be carry-over from other donors' samples. CDR3 loop: CASSQDFPGESSPLHF. The CDR3 DNA is TGCGCCAGCAGCCAAGATTTTCCAGGGGAAAGTTCACCCCTCCACTTT.